These T cell receptor beta chains were read from a single sample in a study of OX40 agonist ivuxolimab in advanced cancers. Clones were sequenced by immunoSEQ multiplex PCR, and TCRdb holds only the in-frame ones, with some missing. The table records roughly 81,000 clones, about 94% of them present only once. This material consisted of CD4+ or CD8+ T cells sorted from blood, taken in a trial of the OX40 agonist ivuxolimab. The receptors derive from an adult with an advanced solid tumor such as melanoma, head and neck, liver or kidney cancer. Each CDR3 is given with its conserved first and last residue. Fields, in order: CDR3 DNA, CDR3 protein, J gene, D gene, V gene. A D gene is named only where the DNA matches it firmly.

cdr3_nt: TGTGCCAGCAGTTACCAGAACTTGAACACTGAAGCTTTCTTT
cdr3_aa: CASSYQNLNTEAFF
j_call: TRBJ1-1
d_call: .
v_call: TRBV6-5

cdr3_nt: TGCGCCAGCAGCCAAGGGACAGGTAAGGCTGAAGCTTTCTTT
cdr3_aa: CASSQGTGKAEAFF
j_call: TRBJ1-1
d_call: TRBD1
v_call: TRBV4-3

cdr3_nt: TGTGCCAGCAGCTTCCTACAGGGCGATGGCTACACCTTC
cdr3_aa: CASSFLQGDGYTF
j_call: TRBJ1-2
d_call: .
v_call: TRBV5-6

cdr3_nt: TGCGCCAGCAGCCAAGTACTAGCGGGAGTAGGTTTTGGCGGGGAGCTGTTTTTT
cdr3_aa: CASSQVLAGVGFGGELFF
j_call: TRBJ2-2
d_call: TRBD2
v_call: TRBV4-1

cdr3_nt: TGTGCCAGCAGATCCGGGAATTACGAGCAGTACTTC
cdr3_aa: CASRSGNYEQYF
j_call: TRBJ2-7
d_call: .
v_call: TRBV27

cdr3_nt: TGTGCCTGGAGTGTACGCCTGGGACTAGCAGAGCAGTTCTTC
cdr3_aa: CAWSVRLGLAEQFF
j_call: TRBJ2-1
d_call: TRBD2
v_call: TRBV30

cdr3_nt: TGTGCCAGCAGTGGGCGGACCACCGGGGAGCTGTTTTTT
cdr3_aa: CASSGRTTGELFF
j_call: TRBJ2-2
d_call: .
v_call: TRBV27

cdr3_nt: TGTGCCAGCAGCATAGGGACTAGCGGTACAGATACGCAGTATTTT
cdr3_aa: CASSIGTSGTDTQYF
j_call: TRBJ2-3
d_call: TRBD2
v_call: TRBV13

cdr3_nt: TGCAGCGTTGATTGGACTGGTGAGCAGTTCTTC
cdr3_aa: CSVDWTGEQFF
j_call: TRBJ2-1
d_call: .
v_call: TRBV29-1

cdr3_nt: TGCAGCGTTGAATTTAGGGACAGGGGTGTGTACGAGCAGTACTTC
cdr3_aa: CSVEFRDRGVYEQYF
j_call: TRBJ2-7
d_call: TRBD1
v_call: TRBV29-1

cdr3_nt: TGCGCCAGCAGCCAGGGACAGGCCTACGAGCAGTACTTC
cdr3_aa: CASSQGQAYEQYF
j_call: TRBJ2-7
d_call: TRBD1
v_call: TRBV5-1

cdr3_nt: TGTGCCAGTACCCCGGGACAGGGGGGTAACACTGAAGCTTTCTTT
cdr3_aa: CASTPGQGGNTEAFF
j_call: TRBJ1-1
d_call: TRBD1
v_call: TRBV19

cdr3_nt: TGTGCCAGCAGCCCAATGGGGGCACTAGCGGGAGTCGAGGAACAAGAGACCCAGTACTTC
cdr3_aa: CASSPMGALAGVEEQETQYF
j_call: TRBJ2-5
d_call: TRBD2
v_call: TRBV13

cdr3_nt: TGTGCCACCAGCAAGGACAGGAGTATGAACACTGAAGCTTTCTTT
cdr3_aa: CATSKDRSMNTEAFF
j_call: TRBJ1-1
d_call: TRBD1
v_call: TRBV15

cdr3_nt: TGTGCCAGCTCGGGACTAGCGGGAGGGCCGGTCGAGCAGTACTTC
cdr3_aa: CASSGLAGGPVEQYF
j_call: TRBJ2-7
d_call: TRBD2
v_call: TRBV25-1

cdr3_nt: TGTGCCAGCAGTGATTACGGCGGGAGGCCCCCCTACAATGAGCAGTTCTTC
cdr3_aa: CASSDYGGRPPYNEQFF
j_call: TRBJ2-1
d_call: TRBD2
v_call: TRBV25-1

cdr3_nt: TGTGCCAGCAGCTTAGTGGGTAGAGCGTTTAATGAAAAACTGTTTTTT
cdr3_aa: CASSLVGRAFNEKLFF
j_call: TRBJ1-4
d_call: .
v_call: TRBV11-2

cdr3_nt: TGTGCCATCAGTGAGTCGCAGGGAGTGTCCTACAATGAGCAGTTCTTC
cdr3_aa: CAISESQGVSYNEQFF
j_call: TRBJ2-1
d_call: .
v_call: TRBV10-3

cdr3_nt: TGTGCCAGCAGCGTTGGAGGCGACGTGTACAATCAGCCCCAGCATTTT
cdr3_aa: CASSVGGDVYNQPQHF
j_call: TRBJ1-5
d_call: .
v_call: TRBV9

cdr3_nt: TGTGCCAGCAGCTCCCGGGACTATACTTACGAGCAGTACTTC
cdr3_aa: CASSSRDYTYEQYF
j_call: TRBJ2-7
d_call: TRBD2
v_call: TRBV7-9

cdr3_nt: TGTGCCAGTAGTCCCTACGTCGGGACAGACGATGAAAAACTGTTTTTT
cdr3_aa: CASSPYVGTDDEKLFF
j_call: TRBJ1-4
d_call: TRBD1
v_call: TRBV19

cdr3_nt: TGTGCCAGCAGTGGGGATACCGGGGAGCTGTTTTTT
cdr3_aa: CASSGDTGELFF
j_call: TRBJ2-2
d_call: .
v_call: TRBV11-3

cdr3_nt: TGTGCCAGCAGCCTTGCAGCGGGAGTAAGCGGTGAGCAGTTCTTC
cdr3_aa: CASSLAAGVSGEQFF
j_call: TRBJ2-1
d_call: TRBD2
v_call: TRBV11-3

cdr3_nt: TGTGCCAGCAGTTTAGGTAGGGGGCCCCCGAATGAGCAGTTCTTC
cdr3_aa: CASSLGRGPPNEQFF
j_call: TRBJ2-1
d_call: TRBD1
v_call: TRBV28

cdr3_nt: TGTGCCAGCAGCTTAGCGGTCCGGACTAGCGCAGATACGCAGTATTTT
cdr3_aa: CASSLAVRTSADTQYF
j_call: TRBJ2-3
d_call: TRBD2
v_call: TRBV7-9

cdr3_nt: TGTGCCAGCAGTTACTCGACAGGGGTCTACGAGCAGTACTTC
cdr3_aa: CASSYSTGVYEQYF
j_call: TRBJ2-7
d_call: TRBD1
v_call: TRBV6-5

cdr3_nt: TGTGCCAGCAGTGAGGGGGACTGGATCTCCTACGAGCAGTACTTC
cdr3_aa: CASSEGDWISYEQYF
j_call: TRBJ2-7
d_call: .
v_call: TRBV6-1

cdr3_nt: TGTGCCAGCAGCTGGCGGGCGGGGAAAGGCTACACCTTC
cdr3_aa: CASSWRAGKGYTF
j_call: TRBJ1-2
d_call: .
v_call: TRBV11-2

cdr3_nt: TGTGCCAGCAGCTCCTCGGGGCTAGCTAACGAGCAGTACTTC
cdr3_aa: CASSSSGLANEQYF
j_call: TRBJ2-7
d_call: .
v_call: TRBV6-5

cdr3_nt: TGTGCCAGTTCAACCGGGGGTGAGCAGTTCTTC
cdr3_aa: CASSTGGEQFF
j_call: TRBJ2-1
d_call: .
v_call: TRBV6-5

cdr3_nt: TGTGCCAGCAGCCGGGACGGAGATAGCAATCAGCCCCAGCATTTT
cdr3_aa: CASSRDGDSNQPQHF
j_call: TRBJ1-5
d_call: .
v_call: TRBV7-9

cdr3_nt: TGTGCCAGCAGGTCGGGTATGGTGCGGACTGAAGCTTTCTTT
cdr3_aa: CASRSGMVRTEAFF
j_call: TRBJ1-1
d_call: .
v_call: TRBV28

cdr3_nt: TGTGCCAGCAGCCCCCTGGCTGGGGGAGGGCAGCCCCAGCATTTT
cdr3_aa: CASSPLAGGGQPQHF
j_call: TRBJ1-5
d_call: .
v_call: TRBV9

cdr3_nt: TGTGCCAGCAGCCGTGGGGACAGGGACTACGAGCAGTACTTC
cdr3_aa: CASSRGDRDYEQYF
j_call: TRBJ2-7
d_call: TRBD1
v_call: TRBV5-6

cdr3_nt: TGTGCCAGCAGCCAAGCTGGGCAGGGTTATGGCTACACCTTC
cdr3_aa: CASSQAGQGYGYTF
j_call: TRBJ1-2
d_call: .
v_call: TRBV4-2

cdr3_nt: TGTGCCTGGATGGAGGGACGGTTCTCTGGAAACACCATATATTTT
cdr3_aa: CAWMEGRFSGNTIYF
j_call: TRBJ1-3
d_call: .
v_call: TRBV30